This record concerns one T cell receptor beta chain sequence. Its antigen is still unknown. One end of the junction does not line up with germline, which may come from a read error. Germline-derived CDR1 and CDR2 are KGHDR and SFDVKD. CDR3 length: 13 amino acids. The data belong to a study of blood T cells in healthy people across ages. Study results and caveats: Whereas aged donors had fewer naive CD4+ cells, long-lived donors had more of them and higher diversity.

It was with a sample-barcoded 5' primer and a J-beta primer mix that a second PCR of roughly 7 to 12 cycles was run. TCRdb reanalysed the 5' RACE reads using MiXCR and keeps one entry per CDR3 protein. In the table there are approximately 810,000 distinct CDR3 sequences, more than 25% of which are singletons. The rearrangement joins TRBV24-1 to TRBJ2-5; perhaps TRBD1 as D (5 bases). This sequence originates from an elderly woman in good health. Sequencing input: blood. The CDR3 coding sequence is TGTGCCGCCAGTGATTTTAGGGGAAGTGAGCAGTACTTC. Translated: CAASDFRGSEQYF.